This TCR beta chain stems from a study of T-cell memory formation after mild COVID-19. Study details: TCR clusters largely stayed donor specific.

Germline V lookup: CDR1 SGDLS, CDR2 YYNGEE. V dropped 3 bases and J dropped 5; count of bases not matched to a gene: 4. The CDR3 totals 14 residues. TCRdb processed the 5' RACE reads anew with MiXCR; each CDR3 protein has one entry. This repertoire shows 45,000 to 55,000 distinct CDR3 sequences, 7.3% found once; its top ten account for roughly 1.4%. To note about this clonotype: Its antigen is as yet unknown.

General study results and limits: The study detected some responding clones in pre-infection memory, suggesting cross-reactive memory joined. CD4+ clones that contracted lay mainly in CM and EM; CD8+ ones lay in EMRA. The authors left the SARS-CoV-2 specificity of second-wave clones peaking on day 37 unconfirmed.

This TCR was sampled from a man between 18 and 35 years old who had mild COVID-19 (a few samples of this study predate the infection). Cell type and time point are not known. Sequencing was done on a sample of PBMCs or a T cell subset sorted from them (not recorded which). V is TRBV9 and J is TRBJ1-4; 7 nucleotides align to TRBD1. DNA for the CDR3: TGTGCCAGCAGCGGAAACAGGGGAAATGAAAAACTGTTTTTT. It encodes CASSGNRGNEKLFF.